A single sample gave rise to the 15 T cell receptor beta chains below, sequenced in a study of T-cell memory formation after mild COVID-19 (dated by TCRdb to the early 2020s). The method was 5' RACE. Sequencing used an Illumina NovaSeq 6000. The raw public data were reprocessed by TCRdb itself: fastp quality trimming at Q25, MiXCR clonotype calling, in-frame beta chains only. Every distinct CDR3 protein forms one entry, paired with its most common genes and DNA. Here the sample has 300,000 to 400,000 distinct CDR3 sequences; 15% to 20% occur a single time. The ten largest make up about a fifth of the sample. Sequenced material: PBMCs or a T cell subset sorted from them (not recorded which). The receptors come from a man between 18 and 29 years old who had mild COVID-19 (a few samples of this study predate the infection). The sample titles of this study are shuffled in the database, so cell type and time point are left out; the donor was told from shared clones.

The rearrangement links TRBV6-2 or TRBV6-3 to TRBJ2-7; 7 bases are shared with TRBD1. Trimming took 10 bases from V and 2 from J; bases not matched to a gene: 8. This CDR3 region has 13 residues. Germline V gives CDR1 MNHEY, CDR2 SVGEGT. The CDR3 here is CAIRGTLAYEQYV. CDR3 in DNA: TGTGCCATCAGGGGGACACTTGCCTACGAGCAGTACGTC.

This chain's CDR3 is CSARDTGNTEAFF. DNA of the CDR3: TGCAGTGCTAGAGACACAGGGAACACTGAAGCTTTCTTT. The V call is TRBV20-1, the J call TRBJ1-1; TRBD1 is a possible D gene (5 bases). Germline CDR1 reads DFQATT; CDR2 reads SNEGSKA (reference sequence). Between the trimmed V and J ends, which lost 0 bases and 1 base, there was a span of 6 bases. The CDR3 totals 13 residues.

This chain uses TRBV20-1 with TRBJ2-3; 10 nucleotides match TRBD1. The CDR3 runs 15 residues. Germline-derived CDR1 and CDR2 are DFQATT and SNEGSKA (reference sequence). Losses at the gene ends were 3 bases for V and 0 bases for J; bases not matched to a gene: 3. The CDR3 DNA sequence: TGCAGTGCTAGTCGGACAGGGGGGAGCACAGATACGCAGTATTTT. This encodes CSASRTGGSTDTQYF.

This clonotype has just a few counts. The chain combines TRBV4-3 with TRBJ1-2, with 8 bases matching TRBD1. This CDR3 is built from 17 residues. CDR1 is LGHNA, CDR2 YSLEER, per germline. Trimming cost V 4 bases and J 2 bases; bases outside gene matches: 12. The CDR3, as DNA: TGCGCCAGCAGCCCCCGACGGTTCAGGGGGCCGAACTATGGCTACACCTTC. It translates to CASSPRRFRGPNYGYTF.

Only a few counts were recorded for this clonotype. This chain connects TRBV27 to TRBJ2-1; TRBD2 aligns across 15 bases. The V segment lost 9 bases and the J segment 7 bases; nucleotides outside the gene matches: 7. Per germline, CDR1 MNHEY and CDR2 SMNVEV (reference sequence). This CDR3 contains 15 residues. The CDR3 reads CASRTSGGAWNEQFF. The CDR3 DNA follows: TGTGCCAGTCGGACTAGCGGGGGGGCTTGGAATGAGCAGTTCTTC.

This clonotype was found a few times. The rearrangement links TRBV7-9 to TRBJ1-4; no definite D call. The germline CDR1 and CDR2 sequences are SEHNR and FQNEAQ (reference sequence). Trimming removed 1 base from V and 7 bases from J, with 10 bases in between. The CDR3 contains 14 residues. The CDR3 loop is CASSLGVDREKLFF. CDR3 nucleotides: TGTGCCAGCAGCTTAGGGGTCGATCGTGAAAAACTGTTTTTT.

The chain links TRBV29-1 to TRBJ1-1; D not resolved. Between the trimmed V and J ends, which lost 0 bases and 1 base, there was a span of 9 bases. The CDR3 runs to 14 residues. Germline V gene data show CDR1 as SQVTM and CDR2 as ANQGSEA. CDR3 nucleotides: TGCAGCGTTGAAGAAAACAGAGAGAACACTGAAGCTTTCTTT. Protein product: CSVEENRENTEAFF.

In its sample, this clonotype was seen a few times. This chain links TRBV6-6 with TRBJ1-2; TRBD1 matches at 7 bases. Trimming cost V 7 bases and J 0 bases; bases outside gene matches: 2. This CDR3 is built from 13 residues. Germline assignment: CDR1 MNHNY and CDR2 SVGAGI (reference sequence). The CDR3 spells CASIQGANYGYTF. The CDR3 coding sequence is TGTGCCAGCATCCAGGGGGCTAACTATGGCTACACCTTC.

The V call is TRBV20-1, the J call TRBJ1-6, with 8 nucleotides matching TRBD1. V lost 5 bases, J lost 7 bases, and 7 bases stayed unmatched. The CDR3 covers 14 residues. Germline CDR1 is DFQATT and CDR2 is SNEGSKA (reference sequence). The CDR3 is CSAAPDRANSPLHF. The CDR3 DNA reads TGCAGTGCTGCCCCGGACAGGGCAAATTCACCCCTCCACTTT.

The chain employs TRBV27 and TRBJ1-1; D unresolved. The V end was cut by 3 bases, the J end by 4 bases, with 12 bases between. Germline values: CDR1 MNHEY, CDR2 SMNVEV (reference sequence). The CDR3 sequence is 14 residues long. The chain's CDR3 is CASSLVSGATEAFF. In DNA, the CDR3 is TGTGCCAGCAGTTTGGTATCGGGTGCCACTGAAGCTTTCTTT.

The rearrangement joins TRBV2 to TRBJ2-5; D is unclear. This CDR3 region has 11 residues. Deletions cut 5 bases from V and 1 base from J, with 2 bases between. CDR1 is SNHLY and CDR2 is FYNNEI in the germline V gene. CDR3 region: CASSIQETQYF. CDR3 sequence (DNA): TGTGCCAGCAGTATCCAAGAGACCCAGTACTTC. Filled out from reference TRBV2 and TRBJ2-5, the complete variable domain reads EPEVTQTPSHQVTQMGQEVILRCVPISNHLYFYWYRQILGQKVEFLVSFYNNEISEKSEIFDDQFSVERPDGSNFTLKIRSTKLEDSAMYFCASSIQETQYFGPGTRLLVL.

The CDR3 here is CATCPGQAVQETQYF. CDR3 nucleotides: TGTGCCACCTGCCCGGGACAGGCCGTTCAAGAGACCCAGTACTTC. This chain connects TRBV7-9 to TRBJ2-5; 8 bases agree with TRBD1. Germline trimming cut 10 bases from V and 2 bases from J; bases unmatched to any gene: 12. The CDR3 contains 15 residues. Germline lookup yields CDR1 SEHNR and CDR2 FQNEAQ (reference sequence).

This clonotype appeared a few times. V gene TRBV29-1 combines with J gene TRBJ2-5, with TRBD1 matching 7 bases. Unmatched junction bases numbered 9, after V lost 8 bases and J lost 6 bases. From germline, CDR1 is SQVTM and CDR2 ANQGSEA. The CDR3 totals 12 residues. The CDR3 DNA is TGCAGCTTCAATTGGGACAGTCAGACCCAGTACTTC. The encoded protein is CSFNWDSQTQYF.

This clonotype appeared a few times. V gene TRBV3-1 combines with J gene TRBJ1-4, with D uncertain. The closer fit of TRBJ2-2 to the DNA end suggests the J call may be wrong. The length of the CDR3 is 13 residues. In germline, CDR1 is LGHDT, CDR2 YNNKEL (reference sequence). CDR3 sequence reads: CASSQFLAAELFF. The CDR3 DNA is TGTGCCAGCAGCCAATTCCTGGCAGCGGAGCTGTTTTTT.

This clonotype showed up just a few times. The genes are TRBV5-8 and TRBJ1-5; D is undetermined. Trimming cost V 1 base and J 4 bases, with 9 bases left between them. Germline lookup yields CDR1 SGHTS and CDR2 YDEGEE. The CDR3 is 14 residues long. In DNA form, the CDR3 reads TGTGCCAGCAGCTTGTTCACAGCTAATCAGCCCCAGCATTTT. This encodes CASSLFTANQPQHF.